A selection of T cell receptor beta chains follows, all from one sample in a study of blood T cells in healthy people across ages. TCRdb independently ran MiXCR on the 5' RACE reads; one entry per CDR3 protein. Among 700,000 to 900,000 distinct CDR3 sequences listed, around 25% were seen once. This same sample was also taken into another study, of T cells of mothers and their children.

The sequencing sample was made of blood. The source of these receptors is a boy between 5 and 17 years old in good health. Each CDR3 is given without its conserved first and last residue.

>TRBJ1-6|TRBV30
AWSPPGTSVGGGPLH
>TRBJ2-1|TRBV5-4
ASTRRNEQF
>TRBJ2-7|TRBV11-2
ASSLVRGLIPSYEQY
>TRBJ2-5|TRBV20-1
SAPSSERPQETQY
>TRBJ2-3|TRBV5-5
ASSYPWASNY
>TRBJ1-5|TRBV20-1
SASPPTGSNQPQH
>TRBJ1-5|TRBV19
ASSIAGGRSNQPQH
>TRBJ1-5|TRBV2
ASDTGPYSNQPQH
>TRBJ2-5|TRBV2
ASSEDPGLAGETQY
>TRBJ2-7|TRBV20-1
SATGAFGPYEQY